These T cell receptor beta chains were read from a single sample in a study of T cell responses to AZD1222 COVID-19 vaccine. Measured with immunoSEQ multiplex PCR; TCRdb has only the in-frame clones, and not every one. The sample lists around 150,000 clones, 92% occurring once. This specimen consisted of peripheral blood, obtained 28 days after the second AZD1222 dose. Source of these receptors: an adult who received the AZD1222 COVID-19 vaccine. The CDR3 runs from the conserved cysteine through the conserved F or W. The D gene is left open where the match is weak. A row's size may be missing; if present it is once, few, many or a size class.

NA	few	14	TRBV28	TRBJ1-2	TGTGCCAGCACCCCGGCGGGCGCATCTTATGGCTACACCTTC	CASTPAGASYGYTF
NA	NA	12	TRBV6-5	TRBJ2-1	TGTGCCAGCAGTTCCTTTAACAATGAGCAGTTCTTC	CASSSFNNEQFF
NA	NA	17	TRBV21-1	TRBJ1-1	TGTGCCAGCAGCAAATTTGTGCCCACTGACAGGAACACTGAAGCTTTCTTT	CASSKFVPTDRNTEAFF
TRBD2	NA	15	TRBV2	TRBJ2-5	TGTGCCAGCACTTCCCAGCGGGGGGGAGGAGAGACCCAGTACTTC	CASTSQRGGGETQYF
TRBD1	NA	15	TRBV5-1	TRBJ2-7	TGCGCCAGCAGCTTGGACGGGACAGGGGACTACGAGCAGTACTTC	CASSLDGTGDYEQYF
TRBD1	NA	15	TRBV7-7	TRBJ2-3	TGTGCCAGCAGCTCGGGACAGGGGGCCGCAGATACGCAGTATTTT	CASSSGQGAADTQYF
TRBD1	NA	17	TRBV4-3	TRBJ2-5	TGCGCCAGCAGCCAAGATTGGGGGGACAGGGTGCAAGAGACCCAGTACTTC	CASSQDWGDRVQETQYF
TRBD2	once	15	TRBV5-1	TRBJ2-7	TGCGCCAGCAGCTTGGGTAGCGGGGTCTCCTACGAGCAGTACTTC	CASSLGSGVSYEQYF
TRBD1	NA	13	TRBV4-2	TRBJ2-7	TGTGCCAGCAGTGGGACAGAGTCCTACGAGCAGTACTTC	CASSGTESYEQYF
TRBD2	NA	17	TRBV11-3	TRBJ2-3	TGTGCCAGCAGCTTAGGCTCTGCGGGAGGGAGCACAGATACGCAGTATTTT	CASSLGSAGGSTDTQYF
TRBD1	NA	13	TRBV28	TRBJ1-2	TGTGCCAGCAGTAGGGGACAGGGCTATGGCTACACCTTC	CASSRGQGYGYTF
NA	NA	18	TRBV4-3	TRBJ2-1	TGCGCCAGCAGCCACGGCTTAAATAGCGACAACTACTACAATGAGCAGTTCTTC	CASSHGLNSDNYYNEQFF
NA	NA	14	TRBV23-1	TRBJ2-5	TGCGCCAGCAGTCAATCCAAGTACCAAGAGACCCAGTACTTC	CASSQSKYQETQYF
NA	NA	13	TRBV29-1	TRBJ1-1	TGCAGCGTTCCACCCCAAGCGGGCGGCGGAGCTTTCTTT	CSVPPQAGGGAFF
NA	NA	14	TRBV11-3	TRBJ2-1	TGTGCCAGCAGCTTGGGGGGGCCCTACAATGAGCAGTTCTTC	CASSLGGPYNEQFF
NA	NA	12	TRBV6-5	TRBJ2-7	TGTGCCAGCAGAAACATTCCCTACGAGCAGTACTTC	CASRNIPYEQYF
NA	NA	14	TRBV12-5	TRBJ2-5	TGTGCTAGTGGTTTGGGATCCGTCTGGGAGACCCAGTACTTC	CASGLGSVWETQYF
NA	NA	13	TRBV30	TRBJ2-7	TGTGCCTCCCAGTGGGGCAGGGTAGGCGAGCAGTACTTC	CASQWGRVGEQYF
NA	NA	11	TRBV3-1/TRBV3-2	TRBJ1-1	TGTGCCAGCAGCCAAGAGAATGAAGCTTTCTTT	CASSQENEAFF
TRBD2	NA	16	TRBV5-1	TRBJ2-3	TGCGCCAGCAGCAGCGCACTAGCGGGAGAAACAGATACGCAGTATTTT	CASSSALAGETDTQYF
NA	NA	13	TRBV10-1	TRBJ2-7	TGCGCCAGCAGTGAGTTCACTAGGAACGAGCAGTACTTC	CASSEFTRNEQYF
TRBD1	NA	16	TRBV19	TRBJ1-1	TGTGCCAGTAGTGTAACGGGACAGAGAATGAACACTGAAGCTTTCTTT	CASSVTGQRMNTEAFF
NA	NA	16	TRBV28	TRBJ1-6	TGTGCCAGCAGTGTCGGAGGGGCTACCGAAACTTCACCCCTCCACTTT	CASSVGGATETSPLHF
TRBD1	few	15	TRBV28	TRBJ2-7	TGTGCCAGCAGTTCACAGGGGGCGGGCTCCTACGAGCAGTACTTC	CASSSQGAGSYEQYF
NA	NA	15	TRBV10-1	TRBJ2-1	TGCGCCAGCAGTGGGGGGCTAGAAAGGTACAATGAGCAGTTCTTC	CASSGGLERYNEQFF
NA	NA	14	TRBV9	TRBJ2-5	TGTGCCAGCAGCGTAGCTCCCAGGGGAGAGACCCAGTACTTC	CASSVAPRGETQYF
TRBD2	NA	16	TRBV9	TRBJ2-1	TGTGCCAGCAGCGTATCGATCCCTAGCGGGAGGGGTGAGCAGTTCTTC	CASSVSIPSGRGEQFF
NA	NA	16	TRBV19	TRBJ1-2	TGTGCCAGTAGTATTACCCCGGTGGGGGATAACTATGGCTACACCTTC	CASSITPVGDNYGYTF
NA	NA	11	TRBV28	TRBJ1-1	TGTGCCAGCAGTTTACAGGGTCGGGCTTTCTTT	CASSLQGRAFF
TRBD1	NA	14	TRBV6-2/TRBV6-3	TRBJ2-7	TGTGCCAGCAGTTACCCTCGGACAGGTAACGAGCAGTACTTC	CASSYPRTGNEQYF
TRBD1	NA	20	TRBV15	TRBJ1-4	TGTGCCACCAGCAGAGATTTCTCCGGGACAGGGGCCGGGACTAATGAAAAACTGTTTTTT	CATSRDFSGTGAGTNEKLFF
NA	NA	15	TRBV10-3	TRBJ2-5	TGTGCCATCAGTGAGTCGGTCAGTCGATCGGAGACCCAGTACTTC	CAISESVSRSETQYF
NA	few	16	TRBV28	TRBJ1-4	TGTGCCAGCAGTTCTAACCGACCGGAGTCCCGGCGTACTCTGTTTTTT	CASSSNRPESRRTLFF
NA	once	14	TRBV6-4	TRBJ1-5	TGTGCCAGCAGCCCCGAGGAGACCGTAGGGCCCCAGCATTTT	CASSPEETVGPQHF
NA	NA	15	TRBV7-2	TRBJ2-2	TGTGCCAGCAGCTTAGTCGGTTACAACACCGGGGAGCTGTTTTTT	CASSLVGYNTGELFF
NA	NA	13	TRBV9	TRBJ2-5	TGTGCCAGCAGCGTAGCGGCTCAAGAGACCCAGTACTTC	CASSVAAQETQYF
NA	NA	12	TRBV18	TRBJ2-5	TGTGCCAGCTCACAGGGTTGGGAGACCCAGTACTTC	CASSQGWETQYF
NA	NA	15	TRBV5-1	TRBJ1-1	TGCGCCAGCAGCTACGGGCCTCAGGGGAACACTGAAGCTTTCTTT	CASSYGPQGNTEAFF
NA	NA	15	TRBV28	TRBJ1-1	TGTGCCAGCAGTTTAGTGGGGGAGTGGGACACTGAAGCTTTCTTT	CASSLVGEWDTEAFF
NA	NA	15	TRBV27	TRBJ1-5	TGTGCCAGCAGTTTAGTCTTCGATAGCAATCAGCCCCAGCATTTT	CASSLVFDSNQPQHF
TRBD2	NA	14	TRBV4-3	TRBJ2-1	TGCGCCAGCAGCCAAGGCCGGGGGGGCAATGAGCAGTTCTTC	CASSQGRGGNEQFF
NA	NA	21	TRBV6-4	TRBJ2-2	TGTGCCAGCAGTGACTCGATAAGAACCCACCCTGGGGACCCGAACACCGGGGAGCTGTTTTTT	CASSDSIRTHPGDPNTGELFF
TRBD2	NA	16	TRBV24-1	TRBJ2-1	TGTGCCACCAGTGACCCGGGAGGGAAATCCTACAATGAGCAGTTCTTC	CATSDPGGKSYNEQFF
NA	NA	15	TRBV10-3	TRBJ2-7	TGTGCCATCAGTGAGTCCGCGACAGTCTCTGGCGAGCAGTACTTC	CAISESATVSGEQYF
TRBD1	NA	15	TRBV10-1	TRBJ1-5	TGCGCCAGCACCCCGGACAGGGAATGCAATCAGCCCCAGCATTTT	CASTPDRECNQPQHF
NA	NA	13	TRBV5-1	TRBJ2-7	TGCGCCAGCAGCTTCGGGGAAAACTACGAGCAGTACTTC	CASSFGENYEQYF
NA	once	14	TRBV6-5	TRBJ2-7	TGTGCCAGCAGTCCGGACATACTCTCCTACGAGCAGTACTTC	CASSPDILSYEQYF
TRBD1	once	13	TRBV9	TRBJ1-5	TGTGCCAGCAGCGTAGGAGGGACAGCAGAACAGCATTTT	CASSVGGTAEQHF
NA	once	15	TRBV11-2	TRBJ2-1	TGTGCCAGCAGGTTTAAGAGATCCACCTACAATGAGCAGTTCTTC	CASRFKRSTYNEQFF
NA	NA	14	TRBV15	TRBJ1-4	TGTGCCACCCACGGTTTGGGACTGAATGAAAAACTGTTTTTT	CATHGLGLNEKLFF
TRBD2	NA	17	TRBV20-1	TRBJ2-7	TGCAGTGCTAGTGAGGGACTAGCGGGAGGGCCCTTGCACGAGCAGTACTTC	CSASEGLAGGPLHEQYF
NA	NA	15	TRBV9	TRBJ2-7	TGTGCCAGCAGCGCGGGGGCAGGGCCTTTCTACGAGCAGTACTTC	CASSAGAGPFYEQYF
NA	NA	14	TRBV2	TRBJ2-2	TGTGCCAGCAGTGATGGGCAGGCGACCGGGGAGCTGTTTTTT	CASSDGQATGELFF
TRBD1	NA	14	TRBV7-8	TRBJ1-1	TGTGCCAGCAGCTTAACAGGGGGCAATACTGAAGCTTTCTTT	CASSLTGGNTEAFF